One T cell receptor (beta chain) is described in this entry. No antigen is known for it. The data belong to a study of T cells after yellow fever vaccination. Study-wide findings and caveats: A small share of clonotypes appeared in both CD4 and CD8 compartments.

J was trimmed by 7 bases and V by 3 bases; bases with no gene match: 4. This CDR3 has 14 residues. The 5'RACE template-switching step produced TCR cDNA and added a universal primer site and UMIs. TCRdb fed the 5' RACE reads into MiXCR, producing one record per CDR3 protein. The sample includes hundreds of thousands of distinct CDR3 sequences, around an eighth of them seen just once. The chain couples TRBV12-3 or TRBV12-4 to TRBJ2-1; 9 bases are a match to TRBD2. The specimen comprised PBMCs, sampled on the day of the yellow fever booster vaccination. The sequence was collected from a man aged 25 to 40 who received the YFV17D yellow fever vaccine. CDR3 sequence reads: CASSLLAGWNEQFF. The CDR3 DNA reads as TGTGCCAGCAGTTTGCTAGCGGGATGGAATGAGCAGTTCTTC.